This is a list of T cell receptor delta chains from one sample in a study of gamma delta lymphoproliferative disorders and STAT genes. TCRdb reanalysed the multiplex PCR reads with CATT. Of some 3,100 delta-chain clones in the sample, 0.95% to 1.5% were seen once. The sample was blood. All receptors come from a human donor in good health. The CDR3 runs from the conserved cysteine through the conserved F or W. Fields, in order: CDR3 protein, CDR3 DNA, D gene, V gene, CDR3 length, clone size, J gene. D genes are given only for firm matches. Not every row has a clone size; where given, it reads once, few, many or a size class.

CACDPVLGEAYSWDTRQMFF,TGTGCCTGTGACCCTGTACTGGGGGAAGCCTACTCCTGGGACACCCGACAGATGTTTTTC,TRDD3,TRDV2,20,large,TRDJ3
CACDSLGDTLKLIF,TGTGCCTGTGACAGCCTGGGGGATACCCTTAAACTCATCTTT,TRDD3,TRDV2,14,NA,TRDJ1
CACDTVRLGDTWGYTDKLIF,TGTGCCTGTGACACCGTACGGCTGGGGGATACTTGGGGGTACACCGATAAACTCATCTTT,TRDD3,TRDV2,20,large,TRDJ1
CACDLLGEYTDKLIF,TGTGCCTGTGACCTACTGGGGGAGTACACCGATAAACTCATCTTT,TRDD3,TRDV2,15,few,TRDJ1
CACDTVGTGGYTDKLIF,TGTGCCTGTGACACCGTAGGTACTGGGGGATACACCGATAAACTCATCTTT,TRDD3,TRDV2,17,NA,TRDJ1
CACDPLGDIVAAQLFF,TGTGCCTGTGATCCACTGGGGGATATCGTGGCAGCACAACTCTTCTTT,TRDD3,TRDV2,16,large,TRDJ2
CACDVVEGTGGSGQLIF,TGTGCCTGTGACGTCGTTGAGGGTACTGGGGGATCCGGACAACTCATCTTT,TRDD3,TRDV2,17,NA,TRDJ1
CACETVPGLGDTDKLIF,TGTGCCTGTGAAACCGTTCCGGGGCTGGGGGACACCGATAAACTCATCTTT,TRDD3,TRDV2,17,NA,TRDJ1
CAFRYWGIGYTDKLIF,TGTGCCTTCCGCTACTGGGGGATCGGGTACACCGATAAACTCATCTTT,TRDD3,TRDV3,16,NA,TRDJ1
CACDTAGGYGGTDKLIF,TGTGCCTGTGACACCGCTGGGGGATACGGGGGCACCGATAAACTCATCTTT,TRDD3,TRDV2,17,few,TRDJ1
CACDTGGDTSSWDTRQMFF,TGTGCCTGTGACACTGGGGGGGACACCAGCTCCTGGGACACCCGACAGATGTTTTTC,NA,TRDV2,19,few,TRDJ3
CACDTVLTGGYNKLIF,TGTGCCTGTGACACCGTCCTTACTGGGGGATACAATAAACTCATCTTT,TRDD3,TRDV2,16,few,TRDJ1
CACDTVAGGYAFSADKLIF,TGTGCCTGTGACACCGTGGCTGGGGGATACGCGTTTTCTGCCGATAAACTCATCTTT,TRDD3,TRDV2,19,few,TRDJ1
CALGPSRPTGWGIRLNTDKLIF,TGTGCTCTTGGGCCCTCCCGTCCTACGGGGTGGGGGATACGGTTGAACACCGATAAACTCATCTTT,TRDD3,TRDV1,22,medium-sized,TRDJ1
CACDPVTGGYAGRFKSTDKLIF,TGTGCCTGTGACCCCGTGACTGGGGGATACGCGGGACGTTTCAAATCGACCGATAAACTCATCTTT,TRDD3,TRDV2,22,large,TRDJ1
CACDTSTDKLIF,TGTGCCTGTGACACCTCGACCGATAAACTCATCTTT,NA,TRDV2,12,few,TRDJ1
CACDPLGDTPDKLIF,TGTGCCTGTGACCCACTGGGGGATACCCCCGATAAACTCATCTTT,TRDD3,TRDV2,15,few,TRDJ1
CACDLLGDPGTDKLIF,TGTGCCTGTGACCTACTGGGGGACCCAGGCACCGATAAACTCATCTTT,TRDD3,TRDV2,16,few,TRDJ1
CACDTPISGGQPTWDTRQMFF,TGTGCCTGTGACACCCCCATTTCCGGGGGACAACCGACCTGGGACACCCGACAGATGTTTTTC,NA,TRDV2,21,large,TRDJ3
CAFSPSWGIYSDKLIF,TGTGCCTTTAGTCCTAGCTGGGGGATATACTCCGATAAACTCATCTTT,TRDD3,TRDV3,16,few,TRDJ1
CACDPLLVLGDTGSWDTRQMFF,TGTGCCTGTGACCCCCTACTCGTACTGGGGGACACCGGATCCTGGGACACCCGACAGATGTTTTTC,TRDD3,TRDV2,22,few,TRDJ3
CACDPVGGTRDTRQMFF,TGTGCCTGTGACCCCGTGGGGGGGACCCGGGACACCCGACAGATGTTTTTC,NA,TRDV2,17,large,TRDJ3